Below, 28 T cell receptor beta chains from the same sample are listed, as sequenced in a study of regulatory T cells in long-lasting Graves disease. Time point given: persistent/refractory GD, antithyroid drugs over 5 years with positive TRAb. The authors made the TCR library using RNA they extracted from PBMCs. Libraries of TCR beta came from iRepertoire HTBI primers plus Arm-PCR of CDR3 regions. Each CDR3 protein is one row after TCRdb ran MiXCR on the multiplex PCR reads. There are over 650,000 distinct CDR3 sequences in the sample; about 30% occur only once, and under 55% lies in the top ten. Sequencing used peripheral blood mononuclear cells (PBMCs), obtained when the disease was refractory, from a patient treated with antithyroid drugs. The source is a female donor with Graves disease.

The chain uses TRBV12-5 and TRBJ1-5; D remains unclear. CDR1 LGHNT and CDR2 FRNRAP come from the germline V gene. V lost 7 bases, J lost 5 bases, and 15 bases lay in between. The CDR3 extends over 14 amino acids. The CDR3 sequence is CASVPGVGDQPQHF. CDR3 sequence (DNA): TGTGCTAGTGTCCCTGGAGTGGGCGATCAGCCCCAGCATTTT.

The chain has TRBV25-1 and TRBJ1-2; tentative D call: TRBD1 (5 bases). The CDR3 has 12 amino acids. The germline V gene encodes CDR1 MGHDK and CDR2 SYGVNS. The ends were cut back, 10 bases at V and 4 bases at J, with 13 bases in the middle. CDR3 bases: TGTGCCATCCAAGACAGATTCTATGGCTACACCTTC. Translated: CAIQDRFYGYTF.

This clonotype was seen a handful of times. This chain connects TRBV27 to TRBJ1-1; D is perhaps TRBD1 (5 bases). Trimming left V 5 bases short and J 7 bases short, with 14 bases between. The length of the CDR3 is 13 residues. Germline CDR1 reads MNHEY; CDR2 reads SMNVEV (reference sequence). CDR3 loop: CASSRPGTVEAFF. CDR3 bases: TGTGCCAGCAGTCGGCCAGGGACGGTTGAAGCTTTCTTT.

The genes are TRBV30 and TRBJ1-2; the D is unclear. Germline-derived CDR1 and CDR2 are GTSNPN and SVGIG (reference sequence). Trimming removed 6 bases at V and 1 base at J, with 15 bases between. The CDR3 loop spans 14 amino acids. CDR3 DNA sequence: TGTGCCTGTATGACCTACTACTTTAACTATGGCTACACCTTC. Translating gives CACMTYYFNYGYTF.

V usage is TRBV5-1 and J usage is TRBJ1-1; TRBD1 is a possible D gene (6 bases). The ends were cut back, 4 bases at V and 3 bases at J, with 25 bases in the middle. The germline gives CDR1 SGHRS, CDR2 YFSETQ. This CDR3 has 18 residues. CDR3 loop: CASSVGGTGRLMDTEAFF. The CDR3 DNA is TGCGCCAGCAGCGTGGGGGGCACAGGGAGGTTGATGGACACTGAAGCTTTCTTT. The whole variable domain, remainder taken from reference TRBV5-1 and TRBJ1-1, is KAGVTQTPRYLIKTRGQQVTLSCSPISGHRSVSWYQQTPGQGLQFLFEYFSETQRNKGNFPGRFSGRQFSNSRSEMNVSTLELGDSALYLCASSVGGTGRLMDTEAFFGQGTRLTVV.

The chain links TRBV20-1 to TRBJ2-5; D is uncertain. V was trimmed by 2 bases and J by 2 bases, leaving 9 bases between them. CDR1 is DFQATT and CDR2 is SNEGSKA in the germline V gene (reference sequence). The CDR3 is 13 residues long. In nucleotides, the CDR3 is TGCAGTGCTAGAAAGGCAATACAAGAGACCCAGTACTTC. Its protein is CSARKAIQETQYF.

Points on this clonotype: The junction shows a germline mismatch at one end, possibly a read error. The J gene is TRBJ1-2, the V gene TRBV2; D remains unclear. The germline V gene has CDR1 SNHLY and CDR2 FYNNEI. The CDR3 has 14 residues. DNA of the CDR3: TGTACCAGCAGTGACGGGCGGTTGATCTATGGCTACACCTTC. It codes for CTSSDGRLIYGYTF.

In its sample, this clonotype was seen many times. The CDR3 sequence: CSVSGLMNTEAFF. The CDR3 DNA sequence: TGCAGCGTATCGGGACTGATGAACACTGAAGCTTTCTTT. This rearrangement joins TRBV29-1 to TRBJ1-1, with a tentative D call TRBD1 (5 bases). Germline CDR1 is SQVTM and CDR2 is ANQGSEA. Trimming cost V 6 bases and J 0 bases, with 11 bases left between them. CDR3 size: 13 residues.

This clonotype was recorded a few times. V is TRBV25-1 and J is TRBJ1-2, with TRBD1 matching over 7 bases. Germline V gives CDR1 MGHDK, CDR2 SYGVNS. The ends lost 1 base at V and 0 bases at J; junction bases unmatched: 8. CDR3 length: 17 residues. The CDR3 here is CASSEFSAGTANYGYTF. The DNA of the CDR3 is TGTGCCAGCAGTGAATTTTCCGCCGGGACAGCTAACTATGGCTACACCTTC.

This clonotype was counted between two and nine times. The chain is built from TRBV11-2 and TRBJ1-4; TRBD1 aligns across 8 bases. Trimming took 4 bases from V and 8 from J; bases not matched to a gene: 3. Germline lookup yields CDR1 SGHAT and CDR2 FQNNGV. This CDR3 has 13 residues. CDR3: CASSSRTGEKLFF. The CDR3 bases are TGTGCCAGCAGCTCCAGGACAGGGGAAAAACTGTTTTTT.

The rearrangement uses TRBV14 and TRBJ1-6; D remains unclear. V was trimmed by 1 base and J by 7 bases, leaving 5 bases between them. The CDR3 sequence is 13 residues long. The germline gives CDR1 SGHDN, CDR2 FVKESK. The CDR3: CASSQVGNSPLHF. The CDR3 region has the DNA TGTGCCAGCAGCCAAGTCGGCAATTCACCCCTCCACTTT.

In its sample, this clonotype was seen many times. The J gene is TRBJ2-5, the V gene TRBV2, with D unresolved. The germline V and J ends were trimmed by 1 base and 3 bases, with 21 bases remaining between them. CDR1 SNHLY and CDR2 FYNNEI come from the germline V gene. The CDR3 length is 18 residues. DNA for the CDR3: TGTGCCAGCAGTGAAGTGGTTTTATTTTTTTGGCCCAAAGAGACCCAGTACTTC. Its protein product is CASSEVVLFFWPKETQYF.

There are a few counts of this clonotype. The chain recombines TRBV2 with TRBJ1-5, with unresolved D. Germline V gene data show CDR1 as SNHLY and CDR2 as FYNNEI. Trimming stripped 8 bases from V and 2 bases from J, with 28 bases between. The CDR3 is made up of 19 amino acids. The CDR3, as DNA: TGTGCCAGCCGAGGTGTATTGGAAGCGGGCGTTTTCGGCAATCAGCCCCAGCATTTT. It is translated as CASRGVLEAGVFGNQPQHF.

CDR3 sequence reads: CASSLAQGTAFF. CDR3 DNA sequence: TGCGCCAGCAGCTTGGCGCAGGGAACAGCTTTCTTT. The chain recombines TRBV5-1 with TRBJ1-1; TRBD1 is a possible D gene (5 bases). The CDR3 length is 12 residues. Germline CDR1 reads SGHRS; CDR2 reads YFSETQ. V dropped 0 bases and J dropped 10 bases, with 10 bases sitting between them.

The chain couples TRBV6-5 to TRBJ1-1, with D tentatively TRBD1 (6 bases). Germline V gene data show CDR1 as MNHEY and CDR2 as SVGAGI. Deletions cut 2 bases from V and 3 bases from J, with 19 bases between. The CDR3 has 17 residues. CDR3 in amino acids: CASSYQAGGSSDTEAFF. CDR3 bases: TGTGCCAGCAGTTACCAGGCGGGGGGCTCATCGGACACTGAAGCTTTCTTT.

The rearrangement links TRBV20-1 to TRBJ2-5, with TRBD2 matching 8 bases. The trim removed 3 bases at V and 3 bases at J, leaving 6 bases unmatched. The germline V gene has CDR1 DFQATT and CDR2 SNEGSKA (reference sequence). This CDR3 spans 14 amino acids. CDR3 sequence: CSASLHGGEETQYF. The CDR3 DNA reads TGCAGTGCTAGTCTTCACGGGGGGGAAGAGACCCAGTACTTC.

This clonotype showed up many times. The chain is built from TRBV6-2 or TRBV6-3 and TRBJ1-1; D gene unclear. V lost 0 bases and J lost 2, with 7 bases in between. CDR3 length: 14 amino acids. Per germline, CDR1 MNHEY and CDR2 SVGEGT. In DNA, the CDR3 is TGTGCCAGCAGTTACTCAAACCGAAACACTGAAGCTTTCTTT. As protein: CASSYSNRNTEAFF.

The chain carries TRBV7-9 and TRBJ2-4; 7 nucleotides line up with TRBD2. CDR1 is SEHNR, CDR2 FQNEAQ, per germline (reference sequence). With V trimmed by 0 bases and J by 5 bases, 10 bases remained unmatched. CDR3 size: 17 residues. DNA for the CDR3: TGTGCCAGCAGCTTAGCTTACCGCGGGAGTAATGAAAACATTCAGTACTTC. Its protein product is CASSLAYRGSNENIQYF.

V is TRBV3-1 and J is TRBJ1-2; D possibly corresponds to TRBD1 (5 bases). The length of the CDR3 is 13 residues. Trimming removed 0 bases at V and 13 bases at J, with 15 bases between. Germline values: CDR1 LGHDT, CDR2 YNNKEL (reference sequence). CDR3 region: CASSQDLGGGCTF. CDR3 coding DNA: TGTGCCAGCAGCCAAGATTTGGGGGGGGGATGCACCTTC. Using reference TRBV3-1 and TRBJ1-2 for the parts outside the CDR3, the full variable domain is DTAVSQTPKYLVTQMGNDKSIKCEQNLGHDTMYWYKQDSKKFLKIMFSYNNKELIINETVPNRFSPKSPDKAHLNLHINSLELGDSAVYFCASSQDLGGGCTFGSGTRLTVV.

This clonotype was found many times. The rearrangement links TRBV27 to TRBJ1-1; 7 positions agree with TRBD1. This CDR3 is built from 15 residues. In germline, CDR1 is MNHEY, CDR2 SMNVEV (reference sequence). Trimming took 3 bases from V and 1 from J; bases not matched to a gene: 5. CDR3 sequence reads: CASSFSWTGNTEAFF. The CDR3 DNA follows: TGTGCCAGCAGTTTTTCCTGGACAGGGAACACTGAAGCTTTCTTT.

This clonotype is a singleton in its sample. The chain combines TRBV20-1 with TRBJ2-7; the D is unclear. CDR3 length: 15 residues. CDR1 DFQATT and CDR2 SNEGSKA come from the germline V gene (reference sequence). Trimming shortened V by 3 bases and J by 2 bases, and 17 bases separated the two germline ends. The CDR3 nucleotides read TGCAGTGCTAGCTCTACTCCCAGATCTACCTACGAGCAGTACTTC. This encodes CSASSTPRSTYEQYF.

This clonotype was seen a handful of times. The V and J genes are TRBV2 and TRBJ2-1; no clear D gene. The V end lost 3 bases, the J end lost 6 bases, and 12 bases lay between the germline ends. The CDR3 runs to 14 residues. Germline CDR1 SNHLY, CDR2 FYNNEI. CDR3 in DNA: TGTGCCAGCAGTGACGATGGCTGGAGCAATGAGCAGTTCTTC. Encoded protein: CASSDDGWSNEQFF. Supplemented by reference TRBV2 and TRBJ2-1, the full variable domain reads EPEVTQTPSHQVTQMGQEVILRCVPISNHLYFYWYRQILGQKVEFLVSFYNNEISEKSEIFDDQFSVERPDGSNFTLKIRSTKLEDSAMYFCASSDDGWSNEQFFGPGTRLTVL.

The genes are TRBV7-9 and TRBJ1-2; D uncertain. The germline gives CDR1 SEHNR, CDR2 FQNEAQ (reference sequence). V shed 1 base and J shed 4 bases, with 16 bases lying between them. This CDR3 is built from 16 residues. The CDR3 nucleotides read TGTGCCAGCAGCTTAGAGGGCGACTGGGAGACCTATGGCTACACCTTC. It translates to CASSLEGDWETYGYTF.

This sequence joins TRBV6-1 and TRBJ2-7, with D perhaps TRBD1 (6 bases). Trimming took 5 bases from V and 6 from J, leaving 17 bases between them. Germline V CDR1 and CDR2: MNHNS, SASEGT. The CDR3 is 14 amino acids. CDR3 residues: CASSTTGNRVEQYF. As DNA, the CDR3 is TGTGCCAGCAGTACCACAGGGAATAGGGTCGAGCAGTACTTC.

This chain connects TRBV11-2 to TRBJ1-1, with 8 bases lining up with TRBD1. CDR3 size: 15 residues. Germline V gene lookup returns CDR1 SGHAT and CDR2 FQNNGV. V was pared by 4 bases and J by 1 base, with 5 bases of the junction left unmatched. CDR3 loop: CASSWGDRPNTEAFF. The CDR3 DNA is TGTGCCAGCAGCTGGGGGGACAGGCCGAACACTGAAGCTTTCTTT. Complete variable domain (other parts from reference TRBV11-2 and TRBJ1-1): EAGVAQSPRYKIIEKRQSVAFWCNPISGHATLYWYQQILGQGPKLLIQFQNNGVVDDSQLPKDRFSAERLKGVDSTLKIQPAKLEDSAVYLCASSWGDRPNTEAFFGQGTRLTVV.

The chain recombines TRBV18 with TRBJ2-5; 7 bases agree with TRBD1. CDR1 is KGHSH, CDR2 LQKENI, per germline. The CDR3 has 15 amino acids. V gave up 0 bases and J gave up 1 base; unmatched junction bases: 2. CDR3 DNA: TGTGCCAGCTCACCACCCAGGGACAGCCAAGAGACCCAGTACTTC. Its translation is CASSPPRDSQETQYF.

The chain joins TRBV6-1 to TRBJ2-3; 10 positions match TRBD2. The CDR3 sequence is 19 residues long. CDR1 is MNHNS and CDR2 is SASEGT in the germline V gene. V shed 6 bases and J 0 bases; nucleotides not matched to a gene: 15. The CDR3 spells CASRRRLSGRAESTDTQYF. The CDR3 coding sequence is TGTGCCAGCAGACGCCGCCTAAGCGGGAGGGCCGAAAGCACAGATACGCAGTATTTT.

This chain joins TRBV30 and TRBJ1-5; no clear D. V lost 2 bases and J lost 8, with 13 bases in between. Germline V CDR1 and CDR2: GTSNPN, SVGIG (reference sequence). The CDR3 spans 13 residues. DNA for the CDR3: TGTGCCTGGAGTACTACGGCCGGGGAGCCCCAGCATTTT. Encoded protein: CAWSTTAGEPQHF.